The clone carrying this T cell receptor beta chain was observed a few times. Its matching antigen is unknown. This entry comes from a study of CD8+ T cells in alopecia areata. The authors extracted RNA and reverse transcribed it into cDNA as the sequencing template. The protocol was immunoSEQ multiplex PCR, while the TCRdb copy is restricted to in-frame clones and leaves out a portion. The sample holds about 120,000 clones, about 50% seen once. V lost 3 bases, J lost 0 bases, and 11 bases lay in between. Germline CDR1 and CDR2: KGHSH and LQKENI. The CDR3 has 15 amino acids. Stated treatment: oral pan-JAK inhibitor, 5-10 mg twice daily. Lesional scalp punch biopsies and peripheral blood came from alopecia areata patients. Whole-study results and caveats: On tofacitinib, scalp and blood still held many of the expanded lesional clones. The study also sequences resident alphabeta T cells of normal skin in scalp samples. Whether baseline CD8+ expansion is linked to response remains uncertain, given a single nonresponder.

The receptor was derived from a human donor with alopecia areata. Material: CD4+ T cells sorted from blood, obtained at week 4, from a patient treated with tofacitinib. The chain couples TRBV18 to TRBJ1-2, with D possibly matching TRBD1 (6 bases). The CDR3 DNA is TGTGCCAGCTCACCTCAGGGGTTGGCTAACTATGGCTACACCTTC. Protein product: CASSPQGLANYGYTF.